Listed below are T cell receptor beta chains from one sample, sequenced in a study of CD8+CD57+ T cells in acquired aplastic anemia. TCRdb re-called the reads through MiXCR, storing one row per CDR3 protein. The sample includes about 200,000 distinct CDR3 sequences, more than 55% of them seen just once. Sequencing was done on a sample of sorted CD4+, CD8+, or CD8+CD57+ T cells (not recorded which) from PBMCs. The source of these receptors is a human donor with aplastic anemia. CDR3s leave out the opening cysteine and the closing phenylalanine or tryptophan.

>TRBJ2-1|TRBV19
ATKPQGNYNEQF
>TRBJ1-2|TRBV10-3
AIRDSSNYGYT
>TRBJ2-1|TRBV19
ASSISGGEYEQF
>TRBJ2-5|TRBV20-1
SAHRANQETQY
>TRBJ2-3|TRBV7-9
ASSLEVSTDTQY
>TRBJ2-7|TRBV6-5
ASSPTSGSSRSYEQY
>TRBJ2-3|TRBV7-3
ASSLAAAPTQY
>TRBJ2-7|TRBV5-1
ASSLRGGAYEQY
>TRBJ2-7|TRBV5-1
ASSSLLGTYEQY
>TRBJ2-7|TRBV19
ASSPYLQGSEQY
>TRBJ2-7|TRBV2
ASSRKTGNEQY
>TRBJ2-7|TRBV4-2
ASSPGQGDAGQY
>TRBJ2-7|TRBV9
ASSTSNSLRVEQY
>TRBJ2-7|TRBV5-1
ASRSGQYYEQY
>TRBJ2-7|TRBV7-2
ASSLERGKASYEQY
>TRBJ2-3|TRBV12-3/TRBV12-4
ASSLGVSTDTQY
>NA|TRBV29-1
SVAGPYEQY